These T cell receptor beta chains were read from a single sample in a study of pediatric ulcerative colitis. The data were produced by immunoSEQ multiplex PCR, yet TCRdb's version contains in-frame clones alone and is incomplete. In the table there are tens of thousands of clones, about 86% of which are singletons. Input material: blood. These receptors were obtained from a boy between 10 and 17 years old with severe ulcerative colitis. CDR3s include the opening cysteine and the closing phenylalanine or tryptophan. A D gene is named only where the DNA matches it firmly. For some rows the clone size is stated as once, few or many, or as a class when expanded; others skip it.

>TRBJ1-1|13|TRBV27|.|.
TGTGCCAGCAACAAATGGGAGGGAGCTGAAGCTTTCTTT
CASNKWEGAEAFF
>TRBJ1-2|12|TRBV30|.|.
TGTGCCTGGAGCGCGTCCGATTATGGCTACACCTTC
CAWSASDYGYTF
>TRBJ1-3|16|TRBV13|.|.
TGTGCCAGCAGCTCGGGACTGCAGGCCTCTGGAAACACCATATATTTT
CASSSGLQASGNTIYF
>TRBJ1-2|13|TRBV27|.|.
TGTGCCAGCAGTTTAAGAGGGGACTATGGCTACACCTTC
CASSLRGDYGYTF
>TRBJ2-7|13|TRBV27|.|.
TGTGCCAGCGGACAGACAGGACCGCGAGAGCAGTACTTC
CASGQTGPREQYF
>TRBJ2-7|14|TRBV5-1|.|.
TGCGCCAGCAGCTTGGCCATCCTTATCAACGAGCAGTACTTC
CASSLAILINEQYF
>TRBJ1-1|14|TRBV5-1|.|.
TGCGCCAGCAGCTCCCAGGGCCCGAACACTGAAGCTTTCTTT
CASSSQGPNTEAFF
>TRBJ2-7|13|TRBV6-5|.|.
TGTGCCAGCACTGACACATCCAGCTACGAGCAGTACTTC
CASTDTSSYEQYF
>TRBJ2-7|18|TRBV5-1|once|.
TGCGCCAGCAGCTTGGGGGGTAGCGGAGGCCTCTCCTCCTACGAGCAGTACTTC
CASSLGGSGGLSSYEQYF
>TRBJ2-7|14|TRBV29-1|.|.
TGCAGCGTTGAACAAGGACACCCCTCCTACGAGCAGTACTTC
CSVEQGHPSYEQYF
>TRBJ2-7|14|TRBV10-2|once|TRBD1
TGCGCCAGTTCTACCACCGGGACAGCCTACGAGCAGTACTTC
CASSTTGTAYEQYF
>TRBJ2-7|15|TRBV4-3|.|.
TGCGCCAGCAGCCAAGATGTTGCGGGAAACTACGAGCAGTACTTC
CASSQDVAGNYEQYF
>TRBJ2-1|15|TRBV11-1|once|TRBD2
TGTGCCAGCGAAGACTTGACTAGCGGTTACAATGAGCAGTTCTTC
CASEDLTSGYNEQFF
>TRBJ1-1|15|TRBV4-3|few|.
TGCGCCAGCAGCCCGACTTGGACAGCGAACACTGAAGCTTTCTTT
CASSPTWTANTEAFF
>TRBJ2-3|18|TRBV7-9|.|TRBD2
TGTGCCAGCAGCCCAGCGGGAGTTTTTCCATCTAGCACAGATACGCAGTATTTT
CASSPAGVFPSSTDTQYF
>TRBJ2-5|15|TRBV6-6|.|TRBD1
TGTGCCAGCAGTTCGACAGGGGGCGGTGGAGAGACCCAGTACTTC
CASSSTGGGGETQYF
>TRBJ2-1|13|TRBV30|.|.
TGTGCCTGGAGTGTCGGGACTCTCAATGAGCAGTTCTTC
CAWSVGTLNEQFF
>TRBJ1-5|14|TRBV6-1|.|.
TGTGCCAGCAGTAACCACATAATAAATCAGCCCCAGCATTTT
CASSNHIINQPQHF
>TRBJ2-1|19|TRBV18|.|TRBD2
TGTGCCAGCTCACCTGGGCTAGGCCACACTAGCGGAGTATACAATGAGCAGTTCTTC
CASSPGLGHTSGVYNEQFF
>TRBJ2-2|16|TRBV9|.|TRBD1
TGTGCCAGCAGCGTAGAGTGGGACAGGGGAATTGGGGAGCTGTTTTTT
CASSVEWDRGIGELFF
>TRBJ1-2|12|TRBV19|.|.
TGTGCCAGTAGTATTATGGTTGGCGGCTACACCTTC
CASSIMVGGYTF
>TRBJ1-1|14|TRBV4-1|.|.
TGCGCCAGCAGCCAAGCCCTGGGTAGCACTGAAGCTTTCTTT
CASSQALGSTEAFF
>TRBJ2-7|13|TRBV7-2|once|.
TGTGCCAGCAGCTTGCTCAGGGGCTACGAGCAGTACTTC
CASSLLRGYEQYF
>TRBJ1-1|13|TRBV19|.|.
TGTGCCAGTATGGACCAGATGAACACTGAAGCTTTCTTT
CASMDQMNTEAFF
>TRBJ1-1|14|TRBV29-1|.|.
TGCAGCGCCGGGGAGGGGATCGGGTACACTGAAGCTTTCTTT
CSAGEGIGYTEAFF
>TRBJ2-7|14|TRBV7-9|.|TRBD1
TGTGCCAGCAGCTTGGACAGGGAGGCCTACGAGCAGTACTTC
CASSLDREAYEQYF
>TRBJ1-5|12|TRBV18|.|.
TGTGCCAGCTCACATAGCAATCAGCCCCAGCATTTT
CASSHSNQPQHF
>TRBJ2-3|14|TRBV29-1|.|.
TGCAGCGTTGAAGGGGTAGAAAGCACAGATACGCAGTATTTT
CSVEGVESTDTQYF
>TRBJ1-2|13|TRBV4-2|few|TRBD1
TGTGCCAGCACAACAGGGGCCAACTATGGCTACACCTTC
CASTTGANYGYTF
>TRBJ2-2|13|TRBV13|.|TRBD1
TGTGCGACCAGGACAGGGAACACCGGGGAGCTGTTTTTT
CATRTGNTGELFF
>TRBJ2-1|15|TRBV12-5|.|.
TGTGCTAGTGGTTTGTTTGCAGGGCTGAACAATGAGCAGTTCTTC
CASGLFAGLNNEQFF
>TRBJ1-3|14|TRBV23-1|.|TRBD1
TGCGCCAGCAGTCCCCGACAGGGTGGAAACACCATATATTTT
CASSPRQGGNTIYF
>TRBJ2-1|12|TRBV7-2|.|.
TGTGCCAGCAGCACCCGTATGGATGAGCAGTTCTTC
CASSTRMDEQFF
>TRBJ2-7|11|TRBV6-1|.|.
TGTGCCAGCAGGTTTAAGGACGAGCAGTACTTC
CASRFKDEQYF
>TRBJ2-1|15|TRBV11-2|.|TRBD2
TGTGCCAGCAGCGATCTAGCGGGAGACCTCGGTGAGCAGTTCTTC
CASSDLAGDLGEQFF
>TRBJ2-1|13|TRBV28|once|.
TGTGCCAGCGGGGGGAGTGGTCTCAATGAGCAGTTCTTC
CASGGSGLNEQFF
>TRBJ2-7|14|TRBV7-2|once|TRBD2
TGTGCCAGCAGCTCAACTAGCGGGGCCTACGAGCAGTACTTC
CASSSTSGAYEQYF
>TRBJ2-6|18|TRBV5-4|.|TRBD1
TGTGCCAGCAGCCCTCCGGGACAGGTCCCTTCTGGGGCCAACGTCCTGACTTTC
CASSPPGQVPSGANVLTF
>TRBJ2-3|15|TRBV7-2|.|.
TGTGCCAGCAGCTTGATCGGGTCCAGCACAGATACGCAGTATTTT
CASSLIGSSTDTQYF
>TRBJ2-7|16|TRBV6-6|.|TRBD2
TGTGCCAGCAGCCCCTTACAAGCGGGAGGGCCGCCCGAGCAGTACTTC
CASSPLQAGGPPEQYF
>TRBJ2-7|15|TRBV27|.|.
TGTGCCAGCAGTTCAATACAGGACGTGTCCTACGAGCAGTACTTC
CASSSIQDVSYEQYF
>TRBJ2-7|12|TRBV7-9|.|.
TGTGCCAGCAGCTTATCCCTCGGGGAGCAGTACTTC
CASSLSLGEQYF
>TRBJ2-7|14|TRBV27|many|TRBD2
TGTGCCAGCAGTTTTAAAGCGGGAGGTTACGAGCAGTACTTC
CASSFKAGGYEQYF
>TRBJ2-1|16|TRBV5-4|.|TRBD2
TGTGCCAGCAGCTCCGTGACTAGCGGGCGCTACAATGAGCAGTTCTTC
CASSSVTSGRYNEQFF
>TRBJ2-7|14|TRBV7-9|.|.
TGTGCCAGCAGCTTAGGGGGTGAAGGGCACGAGCAGTACTTC
CASSLGGEGHEQYF
>TRBJ1-5|14|TRBV2|.|.
TGTGCCAGCAGTTCCGCGGGTGGCAATCAGCCCCAGCATTTT
CASSSAGGNQPQHF
>TRBJ1-5|14|TRBV2|.|.
TGTGCCAGCTCGGGCCCAGGCCGCAATCAGCCCCAGCATTTT
CASSGPGRNQPQHF
>TRBJ2-3|13|TRBV25-1|.|.
TGTGCCAGCAGAAGTGGAGGGCGAGATACGCAGTATTTT
CASRSGGRDTQYF
>TRBJ2-3|14|TRBV9|.|.
TGTGCCAGCAAACCAGGTGGAGGTTCGGATACGCAGTATTTT
CASKPGGGSDTQYF
>TRBJ2-7|15|TRBV11-3|.|TRBD2
TGTGCCAGCAGCTCCGCCGGGACTAGCGAATACGAGCAGTACTTC
CASSSAGTSEYEQYF
>TRBJ1-5|13|TRBV6-6|.|.
TGTGCCAGCAAAAGGGACGGCAATCAGCCCCAGCATTTT
CASKRDGNQPQHF